This note documents a single T cell receptor beta chain sequence. These data are taken from a study of technical replicates of blood from a few donors. The CDR3 covers 13 residues. Trimming shortened V by 1 base and J by 7 bases, and 8 bases separated the two germline ends. Looked up from germline, CDR1 is MNHEY and CDR2 is SMNVEV (reference sequence). TCRdb keeps only in-frame clones here, not all; method: immunoSEQ multiplex PCR. The sample lists about 94,000 clones; roughly 95% were seen once. The sample consisted of T cells isolated from PBMCs. The rearrangement joins TRBV27 to TRBJ2-1; D may be TRBD1 (5 bases). The source of this sequence is a human donor in good health. The CDR3 is CASSLFKGNEQFF. CDR3 coding DNA: TGTGCCAGCAGTTTATTTAAGGGGAATGAGCAGTTCTTC.